What follows is one TCR beta chain and its context. The clone's antigen remains unknown. No much larger clone exists at a distance of one base, and base qualities are not known. CDR1 LNHDA and CDR2 SQIVND are derived from the germline V gene (reference sequence). V and J lose 3 bases and 0 bases, and a span of 8 bases separates them. CDR3 length: 14 amino acids, cysteine to phenylalanine. Only CDR3 DNA remains: 42 bases, in frame from the first base. The CDR3 regions of human TCRbeta chains were analyzed by immunosequencing. In the source study's methods: TCRs in the repertoires were matched against a reference library of SARS-CoV-2-specific TCRs that had been generated with the MIRA antigen-specificity platform. Breadth was defined as the fraction of unique TCRs that were SARS-CoV-2-associated, and depth was defined as the fraction of total T cells that were SARS-CoV-2-associated. Using the MIRA data, each spike-specific TCR was mapped to the spike region that the TCR reacts to and placed in a CD4 or CD8 class. Log10-transformed breadth and depth values were compared by one-way ANOVA with Sidak's multiple comparisons tests. TCRdb's version of the immuneACCESS table is confined to in-frame rearrangements and falls short of the full clone set. An unresolved V gene accounts for under half of the shortfall where checked; the remainder is of unknown origin. V, J and clone size derive from that table, while D and trimming were established from the DNA sequence. This sample lists about 42,000 clones; around four fifths were detected once. The ten largest clones add up to over 15% of the sample.

The source of the sample is a study of T cell responses to AZD1222 COVID-19 vaccine (dated by TCRdb to about 2021). General notes on the study: A total of under 250 trial participants underwent TCR sequencing, of whom approximately 200 had received two doses of AZD1222 and 26 had received two doses of the MenACWY control vaccine. Trial participants were enrolled into age subgroups of 18-55, 56-69 and 70-plus years, which contained around 150, 29 and 61 TCR-sequenced participants, respectively.

The time point label on this specimen signifies: about 28 days (+/-7) after the second vaccine dose. AZD1222 recipients with second doses at about 4 weeks or about 12 weeks were pooled, because spike-specific TCR depth and breadth did not differ between schedules. Vaccinee samples were obtained from the UK trials COV001 and COV002, which included a single-blind randomized controlled phase 2/3 trial of AZD1222 (ChAdOx1 nCoV-19) in healthy adults. Trial participant PBMC samples were collected at day 0 and day 28 after the second dose for TCRbeta chain sequencing. Study-wide conclusions, independent of this receptor: The 56-69-year group was small, and its depth increase did not reach significance, likely because of low power. Reportedly, almost half of the unique spike-specific TCRs recognized epitopes lying outside the regions that are mutated in the B.1.351 and B.1.1.7 variants. Spike-specific TCR breadth and depth rose significantly after two AZD1222 doses compared with day 0 and with MenACWY recipients. Participants were mostly white British and included more females than males, and it was suggested by the authors that clonal diversity may have been underestimated. The vaccine-associated CD4 TCRs covered the entire spike protein, and the dominant responses fell in regions 160-218 and 743-854. Because no day 14 peak-response samples were available, the repertoires could be characterized only after the peak T cell response. Only a handful of AZD1222 recipients were SARS-CoV-2 seropositive at baseline, limiting conclusions about previously exposed vaccinees.

This sequence was found in an adult who received the AZD1222 COVID-19 vaccine. The sequence links TRBV19 to TRBJ1-2, with the D gene call left open. This specimen consisted of peripheral blood, obtained 28 days after the second AZD1222 dose. At the DNA level, the sequence is TGTGCCAGTAGTATGAGCGGCTCTAACTATGGCTACACCTTC. The translation is CASSMSGSNYGYTF. Joined to the reference TRBV19 and TRBJ1-2 proteins, this CDR3 gives the full variable domain: DGGITQSPKYLFRKEGQNVTLSCEQNLNHDAMYWYRQDPGQGLRLIYYSQIVNDFQKGDIAEGYSVSREKKESFPLTVTSAQKNPTAFYLCASSMSGSNYGYTFGSGTRLTVV.